A selection of T cell receptor beta chains follows, all from one sample in a study of blood T cell repertoires in COVID-19. Data came from immunoSEQ multiplex PCR; TCRdb stores just in-frame clones and leaves some out. In the table there are roughly 100,000 clones, around 74% of which are singletons. The sequenced sample consisted of peripheral blood. The origin of the receptors is a woman between 65 and 79 years old with acute or convalescent COVID-19. CDR3s include the opening cysteine and the closing phenylalanine or tryptophan. The order of the fields is clone size, J gene, V gene, D gene, CDR3 DNA, CDR3 protein. D genes are given only for firm matches. Size values are once, few and many counts, or a class for expanded clones, and some rows have none.

clone_size: -
j_call: TRBJ2-3
v_call: TRBV7-9
d_call: TRBD2
cdr3_nt: TGTGCCAGCAGCCTCGGGACTAGCGGGGATGTTCACAGCACAGATACGCAGTATTTT
cdr3_aa: CASSLGTSGDVHSTDTQYF

clone_size: -
j_call: TRBJ2-3
v_call: TRBV28
d_call: -
cdr3_nt: TGTGCCATCGCGGTCAATAGAGTTAGCACAGATACGCAGTATTTT
cdr3_aa: CAIAVNRVSTDTQYF

clone_size: many
j_call: TRBJ2-7
v_call: TRBV28
d_call: TRBD1
cdr3_nt: TGTGCCACCACTTCGGGACAGGGGTCCTACGAGCAGTACTTC
cdr3_aa: CATTSGQGSYEQYF

clone_size: few
j_call: TRBJ2-2
v_call: TRBV7-9
d_call: -
cdr3_nt: TGTGCCAACTCCAGAGCCCAGGTCAACACCGGGGAGCTGTTTTTT
cdr3_aa: CANSRAQVNTGELFF

clone_size: -
j_call: TRBJ1-5
v_call: TRBV6-1
d_call: -
cdr3_nt: TGTGCCAGCAGTGATACAGGCTATAGCAATCAGCCCCAGCATTTT
cdr3_aa: CASSDTGYSNQPQHF

clone_size: -
j_call: TRBJ1-1
v_call: TRBV7-8
d_call: -
cdr3_nt: TGTGCCAGCAGCTTATATACGGGGACTGAAGCTTTCTTT
cdr3_aa: CASSLYTGTEAFF

clone_size: -
j_call: TRBJ2-2
v_call: TRBV12-3/TRBV12-4
d_call: TRBD2
cdr3_nt: TGTGCCAGCAGCCTAGCGGGGGCCGGGGAGCTGTTTTTT
cdr3_aa: CASSLAGAGELFF

clone_size: -
j_call: TRBJ1-6
v_call: TRBV5-6
d_call: TRBD1
cdr3_nt: TGTGCCAGCAGCTCCGGACAGGGAGTGTGGAATTCACCCCTCCACTTT
cdr3_aa: CASSSGQGVWNSPLHF

clone_size: -
j_call: TRBJ1-4
v_call: TRBV5-6
d_call: -
cdr3_nt: TGTGCCAGCAGCTTGGAAGGCCCAGGGTGGGCTAATGAAAAACTGTTTTTT
cdr3_aa: CASSLEGPGWANEKLFF

clone_size: -
j_call: TRBJ2-1
v_call: TRBV28
d_call: TRBD1
cdr3_nt: TGTGCCAGCAGTCTCGGACAGGGTTCCTACAATGAGCAGTTCTTC
cdr3_aa: CASSLGQGSYNEQFF

clone_size: -
j_call: TRBJ1-5
v_call: TRBV27
d_call: -
cdr3_nt: TGTGCCAGCAGTTTTTCAGGGAGGGATCAGCCCCAGCATTTT
cdr3_aa: CASSFSGRDQPQHF

clone_size: -
j_call: TRBJ2-2
v_call: TRBV6-1
d_call: TRBD1
cdr3_nt: TGTGCCAGCAGTGCAAGAGGACGGGACAGGTTGACCGGGGAGCTGTTTTTT
cdr3_aa: CASSARGRDRLTGELFF

clone_size: few
j_call: TRBJ1-5
v_call: TRBV28
d_call: -
cdr3_nt: TGTGCCAGCAGTTTATTAGCGGGACTGACTCAGCCCCAGCATTTT
cdr3_aa: CASSLLAGLTQPQHF

clone_size: once
j_call: TRBJ2-7
v_call: TRBV9
d_call: -
cdr3_nt: TGTGCCAGCAGCGTAGGAGGAGGAAGTACCGTCCGCGAGCAGTACTTC
cdr3_aa: CASSVGGGSTVREQYF

clone_size: many
j_call: TRBJ2-7
v_call: TRBV11-2
d_call: TRBD1
cdr3_nt: TGTGCCAGCAGCTTAGGGGACAGAATCTACGAGCAGTACTTC
cdr3_aa: CASSLGDRIYEQYF